This T cell receptor (beta chain) was recorded in a study of T-cell memory formation after mild COVID-19. As for the study in general: Largely donor-specific TCR clusters were found.

Study outcomes and limitations: Clones which contracted sat mainly in CM and EM if CD4+, and in EMRA if CD8+. Nothing confirmed that second-wave clones peaking on day 37 were specific for SARS-CoV-2. Pre-infection memory contained some responding clones, which suggested that cross-reactive memory had joined.

TCRdb independently ran MiXCR on the 5' RACE reads; one entry per CDR3 protein. The sample shows fewer than 150,000 distinct CDR3 sequences, 22% of them seen only once. The ends were cut back, 1 base at V and 0 bases at J, with 13 bases in the middle. The length of the CDR3 is 17 residues. Per germline, CDR1 KGHDR and CDR2 SFDVKD. Note on this clonotype: What it recognizes is unknown.

What was sequenced was PBMCs or a T cell subset sorted from them (not recorded which). The chain recombines TRBV24-1 with TRBJ2-3; no reliable D call. The sequence came from a man between 18 and 35 years old who had mild COVID-19 (a few samples of this study predate the infection). Cell type and time point are not known. Here the CDR3 DNA reads TGTGCCACCAGTGATTTCCCGGACGAACAGAGCACAGATACGCAGTATTTT. Its translation is CATSDFPDEQSTDTQYF.